This entry concerns a single TCR beta chain. These data belong to a study of CD8+CD57+ T cells in acquired aplastic anemia. Study in general: Reads per healthy sample averaged about 10 million (CD4+) and some 11 million (CD8+).

The template used for profiling TCR beta VDJ and CDR3 was genomic DNA. TCRdb reprocessed the reads via MiXCR and lists one record per CDR3 protein. The table records about 42,000 distinct CDR3 sequences, 68% of them present only once. The V gene's germline CDR1 is MNHEY and CDR2 SVGAGI. V shed 2 bases, J shed 5 bases, and the junction held 8 bases outside the gene matches. This CDR3 region has 15 residues. The sample taken for sequencing was sorted CD4+, CD8+, or CD8+CD57+ T cells (not recorded which) from PBMCs. This TCR derives from a human donor in good health, serving as a control. The gene calls are TRBV6-5 and TRBJ1-2, with 7 bases identical to TRBD1. For the CDR3, the DNA is TGTGCCAGCAGTTACAGGGGACAGTTCCCATATGGCTACACCTTC. Amino acids: CASSYRGQFPYGYTF.